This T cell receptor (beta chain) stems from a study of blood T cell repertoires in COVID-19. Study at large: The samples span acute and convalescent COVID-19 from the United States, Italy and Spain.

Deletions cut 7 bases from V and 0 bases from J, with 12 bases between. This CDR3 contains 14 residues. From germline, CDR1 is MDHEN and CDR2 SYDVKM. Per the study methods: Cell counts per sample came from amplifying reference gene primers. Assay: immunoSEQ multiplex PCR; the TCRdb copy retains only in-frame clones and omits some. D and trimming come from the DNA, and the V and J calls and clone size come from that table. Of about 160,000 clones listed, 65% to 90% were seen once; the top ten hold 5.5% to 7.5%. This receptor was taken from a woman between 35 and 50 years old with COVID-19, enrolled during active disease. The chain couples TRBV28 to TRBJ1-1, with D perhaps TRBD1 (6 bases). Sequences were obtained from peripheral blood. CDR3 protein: CASMRTAMNTEAFF. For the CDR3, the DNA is TGTGCCAGCATGAGGACAGCGATGAACACTGAAGCTTTCTTT.